The 20 T cell receptor beta chains in this list originate from one sample, sequenced in a study of cytomegalovirus exposure and HLA in healthy donors. PCR employed 60 Vbeta and 13 Jbeta primers. The protocol was immunoSEQ multiplex PCR, while the TCRdb copy is restricted to in-frame clones and leaves out a portion. The sample yields just over 25,000 clones, roughly 68% seen once. Sequenced material: PBMCs. The receptor source for this set is a woman aged 45-60 years in good health and CMV-seronegative.

This rearrangement joins TRBV6-6 to TRBJ2-1, with 7 bases matching TRBD1. The J segment lost 10 bases and the V segment lost 6 bases, leaving 6 bases of the junction unmatched. Germline values: CDR1 MNHNY, CDR2 SVGAGI (reference sequence). The CDR3 runs 12 residues. DNA of the CDR3: TGTGCCAGCAGCATTCGACAGGGCGAGCAGTTCTTC. Its translation is CASSIRQGEQFF.

On this clone: The junction differs from germline at one of its ends, possibly a read error. The chain employs TRBV5-8 and TRBJ2-1; TRBD2 aligns across 9 bases. The CDR3 extends over 15 amino acids. Germline V gene sequence: CDR1 SGHTS, CDR2 YDEGEE. CDR3 sequence reads: CASNLISSGVGEQFF. The DNA for the CDR3 is TGTGCCAGCAACTTGATTTCTAGCGGGGTAGGTGAGCAGTTCTTC. Filled out from reference TRBV5-8 and TRBJ2-1, the complete variable domain reads EAGVTQSPTHLIKTRGQQATLRCSPISGHTSVYWYQQALGLGLQFLLWYDEGEERNRGNFPPRFSGRQFPNYSSELNVNALELEDSALYLCASNLISSGVGEQFFGPGTRLTVL.

The J gene is TRBJ1-2, the V gene TRBV15; possibly TRBD1 for D (5 bases). CDR1 is LNHNV, CDR2 YYDKDF, per germline (reference sequence). The CDR3 sequence is 15 residues long. Trimming took 0 bases from V and 4 from J, leaving 12 bases between them. CDR3 DNA sequence: TGTGCCACCAGCAGAGATCAACGGGGGGTCTATGGCTACACCTTC. It specifies CATSRDQRGVYGYTF.

V and J are TRBV11-2 and TRBJ1-2; 9 nucleotides agree with TRBD1. Germline V gene sequence: CDR1 SGHAT, CDR2 FQNNGV. The CDR3 length is 15 residues. V lost 5 bases, J lost 0 bases, and 4 bases stayed unmatched. The CDR3 bases are TGTGCCAGCAGCCCTGGACAGGGGTCTAACTATGGCTACACCTTC. It specifies CASSPGQGSNYGYTF.

The chain recombines TRBV15 with TRBJ2-1, with 13 nucleotides matching TRBD2. The CDR3 has 15 residues. Losses at the gene ends were 8 bases for V and 8 bases for J; bases not matched to a gene: 9. Germline V gene sequence: CDR1 LNHNV, CDR2 YYDKDF (reference sequence). In nucleotides, the CDR3 is TGTGCCACCTCGCCCGGACTAGCGGGAGCTTATGAGCAGTTCTTC. Translated, it gives CATSPGLAGAYEQFF.

This clone was seen a handful of times. The V gene is TRBV15, the J gene TRBJ1-5; D gene unclear. The CDR3 has 13 amino acids. V was trimmed by 6 bases and J by 2 bases, leaving 8 bases between them. Germline CDR1 reads LNHNV; CDR2 reads YYDKDF (reference sequence). CDR3 residues: CATRMGGNQPQHF. DNA of the CDR3: TGTGCCACCAGGATGGGAGGCAATCAGCCCCAGCATTTT.

This clone was found a few times. The chain employs TRBV9 and TRBJ2-2; tentative D call: TRBD1 (5 bases). The CDR3 has 15 amino acids. CDR1 and CDR2 (germline): SGDLS, YYNGEE. Trimming left V 2 bases short and J 6 bases short, with 14 bases between. The CDR3 DNA sequence: TGTGCCAGCAGCGTCGGTGGGGCTGGGGCCGGGGAGCTGTTTTTT. Amino acid sequence: CASSVGGAGAGELFF.

This clone was counted only a few times. The chain links TRBV7-9 to TRBJ2-3; 11 bases are shared with TRBD2. The CDR3 extends over 16 amino acids. J gave up 0 bases and V 5 bases, and 4 bases lay outside the gene matches. Germline assignment: CDR1 SEHNR and CDR2 FQNEAQ (reference sequence). CDR3 sequence (DNA): TGTGCCAGCAGCCTCGGACTAGCGGGTAGCACAGATACGCAGTATTTT. This encodes CASSLGLAGSTDTQYF.

The sample holds a few counts of this clone. The V and J genes are TRBV2 and TRBJ1-6; 7 bases fit TRBD1. This CDR3 region has 13 residues. The germline CDR1 and CDR2 sequences are SNHLY and FYNNEI. The ends lost 8 bases at V and 13 bases at J; junction bases unmatched: 11. The CDR3: CASRDRDVAPLHF. As DNA, the CDR3 is TGTGCCAGCCGAGACAGGGATGTGGCGCCCCTCCACTTT.

This chain joins TRBV6-6 and TRBJ1-5, with 7 bases lining up with TRBD1. The J segment lost 1 base and the V segment lost 6 bases, leaving 3 bases of the junction unmatched. Germline assignment: CDR1 MNHNY and CDR2 SVGAGI (reference sequence). There are 14 residues in the CDR3. CDR3 sequence: CASSPGQSNQPQHF. The CDR3 DNA reads as TGTGCCAGCAGCCCGGGACAGAGCAATCAGCCCCAGCATTTT.

This chain uses TRBV14 with TRBJ1-3, with D unresolved. Trimming removed 4 bases from V and 0 bases from J, with 7 bases in between. This CDR3 spans 14 amino acids. Germline CDR1 and CDR2: SGHDN and FVKESK. The CDR3: CASSRYSSGNTIYF. The CDR3 DNA sequence: TGTGCCAGCAGCCGTTACAGCTCTGGAAACACCATATATTTT. Complete variable domain (other parts from reference TRBV14 and TRBJ1-3): EAGVTQFPSHSVIEKGQTVTLRCDPISGHDNLYWYRRVMGKEIKFLLHFVKESKQDESGMPNNRFLAERTGGTYSTLKVQPAELEDSGVYFCASSRYSSGNTIYFGEGSWLTVV.

CDR3 bases: TGTGCCAGCAGCCAAGACACCCCGGGGTCACCCCTCCACTTT. Translated, it gives CASSQDTPGSPLHF. This chain uses TRBV14 with TRBJ1-6; unclear D gene. The V gene lost 0 bases and the J gene lost 10 bases, with 10 bases spanning the gap. The CDR3 is 14 residues long. Germline V gives CDR1 SGHDN, CDR2 FVKESK.

The chain carries TRBV7-6 and TRBJ2-1; D unclear. This CDR3 is 14 amino acids long. The V end was cut by 4 bases, the J end by 6 bases, with 13 bases between. Germline V gives CDR1 SGHVS, CDR2 FNYEAQ. The DNA of the CDR3 is TGTGCCAGCAGCTCCGTCGGTGGTGTCAATGAGCAGTTCTTC. It codes for CASSSVGGVNEQFF.

The chain combines TRBV5-1 with TRBJ1-1; tentative D call: TRBD1 (6 bases). The V gene's germline CDR1 is SGHRS and CDR2 YFSETQ. This CDR3 has 11 residues. V was clipped by 4 bases and J by 8 bases, with 9 bases between them. CDR3 coding DNA: TGCGCCAGCAGCCTAGGGGGAGAAGCTTTCTTT. Its protein is CASSLGGEAFF.

This chain connects TRBV4-1 to TRBJ1-2; 7 bases fit TRBD1. From germline, CDR1 is MGHRA and CDR2 YSYEKL. The CDR3 length is 18 residues. Trimming took 4 bases from V and 5 from J; bases not matched to a gene: 19. CDR3 residues: CASSPHAQRTGQGYGYTF. The CDR3 nucleotides read TGCGCCAGCAGCCCTCATGCGCAGAGGACAGGCCAAGGGTATGGCTACACCTTC.

The chain uses TRBV10-3 and TRBJ1-2; TRBD1 might be the D (5 bases). With 7 bases removed from V and 5 bases from J, the gap between germline ends came to 20 bases. The germline gives CDR1 ENHRY, CDR2 SYGVKD. This CDR3 has 15 residues. The CDR3 spells CAIMITQQRGYGYTF. The CDR3 DNA sequence: TGTGCCATCATGATAACACAGCAAAGGGGTTATGGCTACACCTTC.

This clone was detected only once. The chain employs TRBV2 and TRBJ2-1, with TRBD1 matching 7 bases. The junction had 6 bases not matched to a gene; V was cut back by 4 bases and J by 3 bases. Germline assignment: CDR1 SNHLY and CDR2 FYNNEI. The CDR3 sequence is 15 residues long. The CDR3 protein is CASSVEQGIYNEQFF. The CDR3 DNA is TGTGCCAGCAGTGTGGAACAGGGGATCTACAATGAGCAGTTCTTC.

On this clone: Other DNA sequences from this sample encode an identical CDR3 as well. The V gene is TRBV6-5, the J gene TRBJ1-5; 9 nucleotides match TRBD1. Germline V CDR1 and CDR2: MNHEY, SVGAGI. CDR3 size: 14 residues. The trim removed 4 bases at V and 4 bases at J, leaving 2 bases unmatched. CDR3 sequence (DNA): TGTGCCAGCAGTTCGACAGGGGGGAATCAGCCCCAGCATTTT. Protein: CASSSTGGNQPQHF.

This chain links TRBV2 with TRBJ1-2; D not certain. CDR3 length equals 11 residues. The germline V gene encodes CDR1 SNHLY and CDR2 FYNNEI. Trimming took 8 bases from V and 8 from J, leaving 12 bases between them. The CDR3 region is CASGGLRGYTF. The CDR3 region has the DNA TGTGCCAGCGGAGGGCTTCGGGGCTACACCTTC.

This chain connects TRBV5-1 to TRBJ2-3; D is perhaps TRBD2 (6 bases). CDR1 is SGHRS and CDR2 is YFSETQ in the germline V gene. CDR3 length: 14 amino acids. With 9 bases removed from V and 0 bases from J, the gap between germline ends came to 14 bases. CDR3 protein: CATKSGSSTDTQYF. The CDR3 nucleotides are TGCGCCACCAAGAGCGGGTCTAGCACAGATACGCAGTATTTT.